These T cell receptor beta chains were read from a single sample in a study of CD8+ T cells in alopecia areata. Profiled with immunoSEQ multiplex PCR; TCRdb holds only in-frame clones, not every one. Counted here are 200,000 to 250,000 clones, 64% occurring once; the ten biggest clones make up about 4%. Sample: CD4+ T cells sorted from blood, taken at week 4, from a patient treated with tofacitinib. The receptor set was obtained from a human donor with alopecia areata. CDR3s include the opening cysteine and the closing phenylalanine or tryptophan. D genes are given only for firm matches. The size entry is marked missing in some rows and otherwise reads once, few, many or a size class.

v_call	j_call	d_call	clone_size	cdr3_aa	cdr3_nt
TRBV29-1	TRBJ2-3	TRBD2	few	CSVTPSGGSTDTQYF	TGCAGCGTGACACCAAGCGGGGGGAGCACAGATACGCAGTATTTT
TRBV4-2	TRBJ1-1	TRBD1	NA	CASSLEAGGTEAFF	TGTGCCAGCAGCCTGGAGGCAGGGGGCACTGAAGCTTTCTTT
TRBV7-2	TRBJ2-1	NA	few	CASSSRFSEQFF	TGTGCCAGCAGCTCTAGATTTAGTGAGCAGTTCTTC
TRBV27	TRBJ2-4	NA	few	CASNPGGLAKNIQYF	TGTGCCAGCAATCCTGGGGGACTAGCCAAAAACATTCAGTACTTC
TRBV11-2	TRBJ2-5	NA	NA	CASQPSQAQETQYF	TGTGCCAGCCAGCCGAGTCAGGCTCAAGAGACCCAGTACTTC
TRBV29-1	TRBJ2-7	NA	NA	CSVKGQSSYEQYF	TGCAGCGTTAAGGGGCAGAGCTCCTACGAGCAGTACTTC
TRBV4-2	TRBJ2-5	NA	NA	CASSQNTRGETQYF	TGTGCCAGCAGCCAAAATACAAGGGGGGAGACCCAGTACTTC
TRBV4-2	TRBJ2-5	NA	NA	CASSRIGGGETQYF	TGTGCCAGCAGCCGAATAGGAGGGGGAGAGACCCAGTACTTC
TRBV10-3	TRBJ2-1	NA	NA	CAIWETAYNEQFF	TGTGCCATCTGGGAAACGGCCTACAATGAGCAGTTCTTC
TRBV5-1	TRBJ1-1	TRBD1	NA	CASSLRTGDTEAFF	TGCGCCAGCAGCTTAAGGACAGGAGACACTGAAGCTTTCTTT
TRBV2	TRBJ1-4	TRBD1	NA	CASSEQGAANEKLFF	TGTGCCAGCAGTGAACAGGGGGCAGCTAATGAAAAACTGTTTTTT
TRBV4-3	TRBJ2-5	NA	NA	CASSQDRGTQYF	TGCGCCAGCAGCCAAGATAGGGGGACCCAGTACTTC
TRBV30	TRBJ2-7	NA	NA	CAWRTGISYEQYF	TGTGCCTGGAGGACCGGGATCTCTTACGAGCAGTACTTC
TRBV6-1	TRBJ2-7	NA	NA	CASSQVYEQYF	TGTGCCAGCAGCCAGGTCTACGAGCAGTACTTC
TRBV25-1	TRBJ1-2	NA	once	CASSGPSYGYTF	TGTGCCAGCAGTGGGCCGAGCTATGGCTACACCTTC
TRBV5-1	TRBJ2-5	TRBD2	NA	CASRAGLASQETQYF	TGCGCCAGCAGAGCGGGACTAGCGTCGCAAGAGACCCAGTACTTC
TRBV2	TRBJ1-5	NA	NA	CASRLWTGYNQPQHF	TGTGCCAGCAGGCTCTGGACGGGGTACAATCAGCCCCAGCATTTT
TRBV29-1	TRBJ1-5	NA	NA	CSVEGTGYNQPQHF	TGCAGCGTTGAAGGTACAGGGTACAATCAGCCCCAGCATTTT
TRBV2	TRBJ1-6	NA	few	CASSEIAGYNSPLHF	TGTGCCAGCAGTGAAATCGCAGGCTATAATTCACCCCTCCACTTT
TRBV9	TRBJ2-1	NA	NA	CASGAGQYNEQFF	TGTGCCAGCGGGGCGGGGCAGTACAATGAGCAGTTCTTC
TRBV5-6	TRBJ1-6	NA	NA	CASRVGGNYNSPLHF	TGTGCCAGCAGAGTGGGAGGGAACTATAATTCACCCCTCCACTTT
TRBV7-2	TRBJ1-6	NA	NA	CASSPGTSQIGTLHF	TGTGCCAGCAGCCCTGGGACCTCCCAAATTGGGACCCTCCACTTT
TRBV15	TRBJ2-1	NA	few	CATSRDHAYNEQFF	TGTGCCACCAGCAGAGATCACGCCTACAATGAGCAGTTCTTC
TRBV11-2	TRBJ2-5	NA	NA	CASSLGNSIQETQYF	TGTGCCAGCAGCCTAGGAAACAGCATACAAGAGACCCAGTACTTC
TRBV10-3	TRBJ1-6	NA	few	CAISEQGSHSPLHF	TGTGCCATCAGTGAGCAGGGGAGCCATTCACCCCTCCACTTT
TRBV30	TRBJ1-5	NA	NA	CAWAPYSNQPQHF	TGTGCCTGGGCCCCGTATAGCAATCAGCCCCAGCATTTT
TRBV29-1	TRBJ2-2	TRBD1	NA	CSVGQGRGTGELFF	TGCAGCGTCGGACAGGGACGAGGGACCGGGGAGCTGTTTTTT
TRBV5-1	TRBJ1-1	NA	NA	CASSRQGGTEAFF	TGCGCCAGCAGCCGCCAAGGAGGAACTGAAGCTTTCTTT
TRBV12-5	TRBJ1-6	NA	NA	CASGPGVGADLGPLHF	TGTGCTAGTGGCCCCGGGGTGGGGGCCGACCTGGGACCCCTCCACTTT
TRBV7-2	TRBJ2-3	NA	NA	CASSLVWGASDTQYF	TGTGCCAGCAGCTTAGTTTGGGGGGCATCAGATACGCAGTATTTT
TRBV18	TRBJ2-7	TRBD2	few	CASSPWTSGSYEQYF	TGTGCCAGCTCACCCTGGACTAGCGGTTCCTACGAGCAGTACTTC
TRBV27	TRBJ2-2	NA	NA	CASSYGWAGELFF	TGTGCCAGCAGTTACGGGTGGGCCGGGGAGCTGTTTTTT
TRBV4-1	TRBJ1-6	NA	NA	CASSPFSLSSYNSPLHF	TGCGCCAGCAGTCCCTTCAGTCTGAGCTCCTATAATTCACCCCTCCACTTT
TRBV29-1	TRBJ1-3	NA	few	CSVESQPSGNTIYF	TGCAGCGTTGAGTCACAGCCCTCTGGAAACACCATATATTTT
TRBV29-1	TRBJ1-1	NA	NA	CSVEVTEAFF	TGCAGCGTTGAAGTAACTGAAGCTTTCTTT
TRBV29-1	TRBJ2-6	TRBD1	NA	CSVEESFPGQGSGANVLTF	TGCAGCGTTGAAGAGTCTTTTCCGGGACAGGGGTCCGGGGCCAACGTCCTGACTTTC
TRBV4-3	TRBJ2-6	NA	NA	CASSQEVSTFSGANVLTF	TGCGCCAGCAGCCAAGAAGTGTCGACTTTCTCTGGGGCCAACGTCCTGACTTTC
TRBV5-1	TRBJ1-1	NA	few	CASSLDLRGMNTEAFF	TGCGCCAGCAGCTTGGACTTGAGAGGGATGAACACTGAAGCTTTCTTT
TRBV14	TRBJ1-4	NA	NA	CASSRLGEKLFF	TGTGCCAGCAGCAGGTTGGGGGAAAAACTGTTTTTT
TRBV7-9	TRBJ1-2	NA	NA	CASSSINYGYTF	TGTGCCAGCAGCTCCATTAACTATGGCTACACCTTC
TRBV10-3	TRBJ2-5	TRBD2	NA	CAISGSGGETQYF	TGTGCCATCAGTGGTAGCGGGGGGGAGACCCAGTACTTC
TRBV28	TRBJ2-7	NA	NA	CASSLLRDEQYF	TGTGCCAGCAGTTTGCTGAGGGACGAGCAGTACTTC
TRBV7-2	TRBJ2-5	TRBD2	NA	CASSRTSGGAETQYF	TGTGCCAGCAGCCGGACTAGCGGGGGGGCTGAGACCCAGTACTTC
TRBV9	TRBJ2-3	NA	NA	CASSVVDRGTDTQYF	TGTGCCAGCAGCGTAGTGGACAGAGGCACAGATACGCAGTATTTT
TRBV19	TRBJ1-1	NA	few	CASSRKSTGNTEAFF	TGTGCCAGTAGTAGGAAATCGACAGGAAACACTGAAGCTTTCTTT
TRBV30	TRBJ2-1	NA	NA	CAWRASGPYNEQFF	TGTGCCTGGAGGGCGTCGGGGCCGTACAATGAGCAGTTCTTC
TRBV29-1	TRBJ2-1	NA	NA	CSATAPDNEQFF	TGCAGCGCAACCGCCCCCGACAATGAGCAGTTCTTC
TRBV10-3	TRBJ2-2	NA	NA	CAISESGRTGELFF	TGTGCCATCAGTGAGTCGGGGAGGACCGGGGAGCTGTTTTTT
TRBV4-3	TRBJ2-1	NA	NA	CASSQDEGYNEQFF	TGCGCCAGCAGCCAAGATGAGGGCTACAATGAGCAGTTCTTC
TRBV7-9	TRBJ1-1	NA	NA	CASSIYIGTANTEAFF	TGTGCCAGCAGCATTTACATCGGGACGGCAAACACTGAAGCTTTCTTT
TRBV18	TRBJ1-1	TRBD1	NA	CASSPGTENTEAFF	TGTGCCAGCTCACCAGGGACAGAGAACACTGAAGCTTTCTTT
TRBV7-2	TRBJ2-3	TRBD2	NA	CASSESLAGATDTQYF	TGTGCCAGCAGCGAGTCCTTAGCGGGGGCTACAGATACGCAGTATTTT
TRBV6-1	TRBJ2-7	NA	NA	CASWVHGGYEQYF	TGTGCCAGCTGGGTCCATGGGGGCTACGAGCAGTACTTC
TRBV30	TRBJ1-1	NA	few	CAWRLERQAEAFF	TGTGCCTGGCGCTTGGAGAGACAGGCTGAAGCTTTCTTT
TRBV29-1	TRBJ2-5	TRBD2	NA	CSVGTSGGKTQYF	TGCAGCGTCGGGACTAGCGGAGGAAAGACCCAGTACTTC
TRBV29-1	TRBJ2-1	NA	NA	CSVRDGRAGYEQFF	TGCAGCGTTCGGGACGGACGGGCGGGTTATGAGCAGTTCTTC